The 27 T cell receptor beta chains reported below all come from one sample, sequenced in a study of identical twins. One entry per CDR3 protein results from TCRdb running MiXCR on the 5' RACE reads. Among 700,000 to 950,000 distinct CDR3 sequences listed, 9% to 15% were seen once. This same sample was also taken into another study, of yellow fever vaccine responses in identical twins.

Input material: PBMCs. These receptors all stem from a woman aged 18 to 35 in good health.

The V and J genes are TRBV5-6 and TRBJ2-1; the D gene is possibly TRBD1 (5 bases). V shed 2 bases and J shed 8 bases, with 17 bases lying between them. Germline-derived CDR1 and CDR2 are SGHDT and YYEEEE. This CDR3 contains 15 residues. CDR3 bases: TGTGCCAGCAGCTTTCAGGGCCCCGTTTCCGATGAGCAGTTCTTC. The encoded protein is CASSFQGPVSDEQFF. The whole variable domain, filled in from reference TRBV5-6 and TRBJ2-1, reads DAGVTQSPTHLIKTRGQQVTLRCSPKSGHDTVSWYQQALGQGPQFIFQYYEEEERQRGNFPDRFSGHQFPNYSSELNVNALLLGDSALYLCASSFQGPVSDEQFFGPGTRLTVL.

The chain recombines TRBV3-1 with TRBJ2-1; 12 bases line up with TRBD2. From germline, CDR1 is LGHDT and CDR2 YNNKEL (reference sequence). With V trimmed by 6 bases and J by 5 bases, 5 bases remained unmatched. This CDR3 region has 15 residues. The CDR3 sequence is CASRHTSGGNNEQFF. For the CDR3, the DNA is TGTGCCAGCAGACATACTAGCGGGGGGAACAATGAGCAGTTCTTC.

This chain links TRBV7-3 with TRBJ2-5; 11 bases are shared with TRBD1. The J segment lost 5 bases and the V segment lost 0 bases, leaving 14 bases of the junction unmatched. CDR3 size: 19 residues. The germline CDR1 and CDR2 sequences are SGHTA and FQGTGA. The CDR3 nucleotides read TGTGCCAGCAGCTTAACGCCTCCCGGGACAGGGGGGTTATGGGAGACCCAGTACTTC. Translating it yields CASSLTPPGTGGLWETQYF.

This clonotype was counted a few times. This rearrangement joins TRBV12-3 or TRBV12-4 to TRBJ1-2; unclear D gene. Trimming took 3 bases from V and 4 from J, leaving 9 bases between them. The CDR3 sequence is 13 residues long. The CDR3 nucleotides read TGTGCCAGCAGTTTTATGGGGTCCTATGGCTACACCTTC. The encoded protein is CASSFMGSYGYTF.

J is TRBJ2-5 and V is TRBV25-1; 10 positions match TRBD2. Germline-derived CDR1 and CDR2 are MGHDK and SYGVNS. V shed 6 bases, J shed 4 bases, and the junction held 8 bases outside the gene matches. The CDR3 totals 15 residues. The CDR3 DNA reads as TGTGCCAGCAGCGCCGGACGACTAGCGGGAGAGACCCAGTACTTC. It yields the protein CASSAGRLAGETQYF. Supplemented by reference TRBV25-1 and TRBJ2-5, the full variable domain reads EADIYQTPRYLVIGTGKKITLECSQTMGHDKMYWYQQDPGMELHLIHYSYGVNSTEKGDLSSESTVSRIRTEHFPLTLESARPSHTSQYLCASSAGRLAGETQYFGPGTRLLVL.

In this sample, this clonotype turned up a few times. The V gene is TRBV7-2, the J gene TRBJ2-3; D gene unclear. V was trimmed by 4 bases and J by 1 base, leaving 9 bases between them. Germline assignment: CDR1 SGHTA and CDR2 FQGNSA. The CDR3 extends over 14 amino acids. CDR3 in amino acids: CASSSEMGTDTQYF. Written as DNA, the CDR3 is TGTGCCAGCAGCTCGGAGATGGGCACAGATACGCAGTATTTT.

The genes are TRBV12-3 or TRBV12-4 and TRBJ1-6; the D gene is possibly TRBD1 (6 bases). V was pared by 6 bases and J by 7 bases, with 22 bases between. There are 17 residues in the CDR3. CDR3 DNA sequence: TGTGCCAGCAGAGCGACCGCACAGGGTCTTCTGAATTCACCCCTCCACTTT. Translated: CASRATAQGLLNSPLHF.

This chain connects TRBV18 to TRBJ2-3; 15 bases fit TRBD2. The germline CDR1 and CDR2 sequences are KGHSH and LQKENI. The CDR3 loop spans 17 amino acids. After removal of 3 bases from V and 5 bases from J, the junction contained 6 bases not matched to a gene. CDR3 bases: TGTGCCAGCTCACCCCGGACTAGCGGGAGGGCTGGAGATACGCAGTATTTT. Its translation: CASSPRTSGRAGDTQYF. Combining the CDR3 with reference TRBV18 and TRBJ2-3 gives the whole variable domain NAGVMQNPRHLVRRRGQEARLRCSPMKGHSHVYWYRQLPEEGLKFMVYLQKENIIDESGMPKERFSAEFPKEGPSILRIQQVVRGDSAAYFCASSPRTSGRAGDTQYFGPGTRLTVL.

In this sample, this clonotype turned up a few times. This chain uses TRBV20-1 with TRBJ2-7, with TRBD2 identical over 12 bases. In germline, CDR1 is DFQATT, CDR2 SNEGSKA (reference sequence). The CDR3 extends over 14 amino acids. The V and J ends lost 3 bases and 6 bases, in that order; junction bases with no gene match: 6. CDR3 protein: CSASHPGLAGEQYV. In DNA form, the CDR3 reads TGCAGTGCTAGTCACCCGGGACTAGCGGGCGAGCAGTACGTC.

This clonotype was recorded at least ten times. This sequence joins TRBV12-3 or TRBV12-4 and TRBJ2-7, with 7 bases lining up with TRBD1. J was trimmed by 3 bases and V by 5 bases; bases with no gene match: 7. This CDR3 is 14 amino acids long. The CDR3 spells CASSGRDSYYEQYF. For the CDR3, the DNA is TGTGCCAGCAGTGGCCGGGACAGCTACTACGAGCAGTACTTC.

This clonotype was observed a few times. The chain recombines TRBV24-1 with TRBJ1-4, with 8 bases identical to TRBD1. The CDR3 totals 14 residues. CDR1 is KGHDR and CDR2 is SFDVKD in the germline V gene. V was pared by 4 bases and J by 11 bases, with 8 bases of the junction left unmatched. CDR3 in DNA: TGTGCCACCAGTGAGACCGGACAGGGCGGGAAACTGTTTTTT. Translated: CATSETGQGGKLFF.

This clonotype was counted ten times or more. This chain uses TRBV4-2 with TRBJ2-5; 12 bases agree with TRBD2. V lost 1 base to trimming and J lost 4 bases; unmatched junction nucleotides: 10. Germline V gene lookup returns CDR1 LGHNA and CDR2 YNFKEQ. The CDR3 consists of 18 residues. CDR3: CASSQVPKTSGSIETQYF. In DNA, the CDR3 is TGTGCCAGCAGCCAAGTCCCCAAGACTAGCGGGAGCATAGAGACCCAGTACTTC.

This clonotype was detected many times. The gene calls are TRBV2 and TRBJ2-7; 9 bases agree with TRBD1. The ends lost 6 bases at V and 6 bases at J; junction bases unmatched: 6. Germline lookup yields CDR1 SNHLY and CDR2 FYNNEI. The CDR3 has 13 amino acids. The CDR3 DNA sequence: TGTGCCAGCAGCGACAGGGGGGGTACCGAGCAGTACTTC. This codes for CASSDRGGTEQYF.

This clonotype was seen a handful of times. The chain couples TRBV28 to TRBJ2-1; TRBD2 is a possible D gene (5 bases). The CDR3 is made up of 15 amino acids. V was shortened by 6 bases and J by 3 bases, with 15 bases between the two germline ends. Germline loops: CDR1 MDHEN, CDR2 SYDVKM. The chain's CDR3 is CASRTGGLIYNEQFF. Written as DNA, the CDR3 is TGTGCCAGCAGGACCGGTGGACTTATCTACAATGAGCAGTTCTTC.

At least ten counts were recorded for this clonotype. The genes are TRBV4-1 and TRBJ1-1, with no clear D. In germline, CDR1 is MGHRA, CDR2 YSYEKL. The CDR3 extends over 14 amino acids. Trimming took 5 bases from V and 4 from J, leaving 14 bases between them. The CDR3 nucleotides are TGCGCCAGCAGCAGAAAGGTACAGACCACTGAAGCTTTCTTT. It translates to CASSRKVQTTEAFF.

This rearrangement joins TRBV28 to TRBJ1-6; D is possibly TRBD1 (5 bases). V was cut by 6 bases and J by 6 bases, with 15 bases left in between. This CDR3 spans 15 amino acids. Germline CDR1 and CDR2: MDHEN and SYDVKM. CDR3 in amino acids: CASSSGTLSNSPLHF. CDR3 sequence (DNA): TGTGCCAGCAGCAGCGGGACTCTCTCTAATTCACCCCTCCACTTT.

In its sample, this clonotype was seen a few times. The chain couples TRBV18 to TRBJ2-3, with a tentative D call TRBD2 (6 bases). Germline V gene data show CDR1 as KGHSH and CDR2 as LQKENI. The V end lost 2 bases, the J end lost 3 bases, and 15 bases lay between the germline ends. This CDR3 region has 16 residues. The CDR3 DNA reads TGTGCCAGCTCACCATCGTTGGTCGGGGGAACAGATACGCAGTATTTT. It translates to CASSPSLVGGTDTQYF.

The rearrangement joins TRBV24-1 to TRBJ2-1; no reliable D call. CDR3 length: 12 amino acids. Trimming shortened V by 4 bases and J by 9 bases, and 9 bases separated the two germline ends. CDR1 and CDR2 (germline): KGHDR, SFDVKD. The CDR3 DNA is TGTGCCACCAGTGACTTCAGGACTGAGCAGTTCTTC. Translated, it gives CATSDFRTEQFF.

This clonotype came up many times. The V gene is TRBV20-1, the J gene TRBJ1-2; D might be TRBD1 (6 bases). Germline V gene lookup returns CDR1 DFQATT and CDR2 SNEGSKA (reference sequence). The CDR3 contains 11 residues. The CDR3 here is CSADSLYGYTF. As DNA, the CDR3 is TGCAGCGCGGACAGCCTCTATGGCTACACCTTC.

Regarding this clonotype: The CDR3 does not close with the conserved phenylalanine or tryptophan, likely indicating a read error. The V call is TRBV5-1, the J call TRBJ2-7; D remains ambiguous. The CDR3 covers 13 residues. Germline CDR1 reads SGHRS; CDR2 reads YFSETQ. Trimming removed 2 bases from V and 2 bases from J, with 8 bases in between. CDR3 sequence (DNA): TGCGCCAGCAGCTTCGACACGACCTACGAGCAGTACTAC. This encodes CASSFDTTYEQYY.

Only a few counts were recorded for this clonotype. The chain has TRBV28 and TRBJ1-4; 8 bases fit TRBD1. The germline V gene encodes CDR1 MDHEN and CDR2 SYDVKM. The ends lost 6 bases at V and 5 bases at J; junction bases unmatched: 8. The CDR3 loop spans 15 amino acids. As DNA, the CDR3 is TGTGCCAGCAGCCCAGACAGGGGTCGGAATGAAAAACTGTTTTTT. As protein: CASSPDRGRNEKLFF.

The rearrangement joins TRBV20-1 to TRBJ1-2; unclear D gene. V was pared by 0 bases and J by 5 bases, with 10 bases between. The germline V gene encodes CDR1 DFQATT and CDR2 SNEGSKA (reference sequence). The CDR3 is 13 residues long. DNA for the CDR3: TGCAGTGCTAGAGATCTAGGGCTTTATGGCTACACCTTC. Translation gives CSARDLGLYGYTF.

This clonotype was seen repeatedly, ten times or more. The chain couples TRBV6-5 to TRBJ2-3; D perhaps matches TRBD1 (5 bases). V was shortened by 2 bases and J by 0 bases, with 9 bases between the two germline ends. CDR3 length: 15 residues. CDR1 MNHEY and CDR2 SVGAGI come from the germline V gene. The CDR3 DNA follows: TGTGCCAGCAGTTACGGCAGGGTGAGCACAGATACGCAGTATTTT. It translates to CASSYGRVSTDTQYF.

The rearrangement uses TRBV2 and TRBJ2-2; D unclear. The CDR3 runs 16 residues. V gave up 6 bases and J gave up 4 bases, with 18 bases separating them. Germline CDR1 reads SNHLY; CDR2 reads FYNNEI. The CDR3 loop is CASRAVYLGITGELFF. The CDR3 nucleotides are TGTGCCAGCAGGGCAGTTTATTTGGGAATCACCGGGGAGCTGTTTTTT.

The CDR3 DNA reads as TGCGCCAGCAGCTCGGGCACATTGGGTACTGGAGAGTATTTT. Amino acid sequence: CASSSGTLGTGEYF. The chain combines TRBV5-1 with TRBJ2-3; D is ambiguous. Trimming left V 3 bases short and J 13 bases short, with 21 bases between. This CDR3 is 14 amino acids long. Per germline, CDR1 SGHRS and CDR2 YFSETQ.

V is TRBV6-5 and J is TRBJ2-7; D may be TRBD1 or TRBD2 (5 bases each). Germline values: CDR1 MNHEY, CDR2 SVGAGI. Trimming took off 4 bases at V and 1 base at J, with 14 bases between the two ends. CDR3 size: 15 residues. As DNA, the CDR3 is TGTGCCAGCAGTTGGGCCCGGGACCGATCCTACGAGCAGTACTTC. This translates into CASSWARDRSYEQYF.

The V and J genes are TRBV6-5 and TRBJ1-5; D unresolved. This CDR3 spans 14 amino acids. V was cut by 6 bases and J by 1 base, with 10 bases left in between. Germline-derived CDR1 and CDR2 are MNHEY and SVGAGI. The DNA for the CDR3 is TGTGCCAGCAGACTGGAGTCGAGCAATCAGCCCCAGCATTTT. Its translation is CASRLESSNQPQHF.